Sequencing of this TCR beta chain was carried out in a study of blood T cell repertoires in COVID-19. Study-level background: Both acute and convalescent COVID-19 samples were obtained from the United States, Italy and Spain. PBMCs, B-cell-depleted T cells, or T cells provided the cDNA or gDNA that made up the material.

Per germline, CDR1 MDHEN and CDR2 SYDVKM. The CDR3 spans 13 residues. Between the trimmed V and J ends, which lost 3 bases and 8 bases, there was a span of 13 bases. Measured with immunoSEQ multiplex PCR; TCRdb has only the in-frame clones, and not every one. The table lists around 190,000 clones, 82% of them singletons, with less than 9.5% in the top ten. The sequenced material came from peripheral blood. The TCR originated in a woman in her sixties with COVID-19, enrolled during active disease. The chain recombines TRBV28 with TRBJ1-2; perhaps TRBD1 as D (5 bases). CDR3 residues: CASSFTRTPGYTF. CDR3 coding DNA: TGTGCCAGCAGTTTTACGAGGACACCCGGCTACACCTTC.